This entry lists 32 T cell receptor beta chains sequenced from one sample in a study of PD-L1 blockade in urothelial cancer. TCRdb's copy holds only in-frame clones and misses some; the assay was immunoSEQ multiplex PCR. This table has more than 65,000 clones, roughly nine tenths appearing once. Source: PBMCs, taken around atezolizumab (anti-PD-L1) treatment. Receptor source: a woman in her 70s with urothelial cancer.

CDR3 sequence (DNA): TGTGCCAGCAGCCCGGCTGGGGTGGCCCTGGGGGCAGAGGCACTCAATCAGCCCCAGCATTTT. Its protein is CASSPAGVALGAEALNQPQHF. V is TRBV7-7 and J is TRBJ1-5, with D possibly TRBD1 on 6 matching bases. Trimming shortened V by 5 bases and J by 3 bases, and 32 bases separated the two germline ends. This CDR3 has 21 residues. Germline loops: CDR1 SSHAT, CDR2 FNYEAQ (reference sequence).

This clone has just a few counts. The V gene is TRBV27, the J gene TRBJ2-7, with TRBD1 identical over 7 bases. The CDR3 consists of 19 residues. V gave up 0 bases and J gave up 3 bases; unmatched junction bases: 17. Germline CDR1 and CDR2: MNHEY and SMNVEV (reference sequence). The CDR3 is CASSLSLVPRGSTNYEQYF. The CDR3 region has the DNA TGTGCCAGCAGTTTATCGCTGGTTCCCAGGGGGTCGACCAACTACGAGCAGTACTTC.

The V and J genes are TRBV7-9 and TRBJ1-3; 7 bases align to TRBD1. The CDR3 is 15 residues long. Germline CDR1 SEHNR, CDR2 FQNEAQ (reference sequence). V trimming: 3 bases; J trimming: 2 bases; junction bases outside the gene matches: 4. This chain's CDR3 is CASSFTGDPGNTIYF. As DNA, the CDR3 is TGTGCCAGCAGCTTCACAGGGGACCCTGGAAACACCATATATTTT.

The chain joins TRBV7-2 to TRBJ2-5; 9 nucleotides line up with TRBD1. After removal of 3 bases from V and 5 bases from J, the junction contained 19 bases not matched to a gene. The germline CDR1 and CDR2 sequences are SGHTA and FQGNSA. The CDR3 is made up of 19 amino acids. This chain's CDR3 is CASSFPLRNRGHRRETQYF. In DNA, the CDR3 is TGTGCCAGCAGCTTCCCCCTACGAAACAGGGGGCATCGTAGGGAGACCCAGTACTTC.

The J gene is TRBJ1-1, the V gene TRBV10-3; D perhaps matches TRBD1 (5 bases). V was clipped by 6 bases and J by 4 bases, with 12 bases between them. The CDR3 consists of 13 residues. The germline gives CDR1 ENHRY, CDR2 SYGVKD. In nucleotides, the CDR3 is TGTGCCATCAGCCCAGGGTGGGGCACTGAAGCTTTCTTT. Translating it yields CAISPGWGTEAFF.

The chain has TRBV6-5 and TRBJ1-2; TRBD1 aligns across 9 bases. Germline V gene lookup returns CDR1 MNHEY and CDR2 SVGAGI. Trimming at V came to 4 bases and at J to 4 bases, leaving 4 bases not matched to a gene. This CDR3 spans 14 amino acids. The CDR3 DNA is TGTGCCAGCAGTTCAGGGACAGGGAGCTATGGCTACACCTTC. Protein sequence: CASSSGTGSYGYTF.

This sequence joins TRBV18 and TRBJ1-5; D is perhaps TRBD1 (6 bases). Per the germline V gene, CDR1 is KGHSH and CDR2 is LQKENI. Trimming left V 3 bases short and J 1 base short, with 10 bases between. The CDR3 totals 15 residues. CDR3 region: CASSPNRESNQPQHF. The CDR3 coding sequence is TGTGCCAGCTCACCGAACAGGGAAAGCAATCAGCCCCAGCATTTT.

This chain uses TRBV4-2 with TRBJ1-6; D perhaps matches TRBD1 (6 bases). From germline, CDR1 is LGHNA and CDR2 YNFKEQ. Between the trimmed V and J ends, which lost 0 bases and 9 bases, there was a span of 12 bases. This CDR3 spans 15 amino acids. The CDR3 sequence: CASSQEGARGSPLHF. As DNA, the CDR3 is TGTGCCAGCAGCCAAGAGGGGGCTCGGGGTTCACCCCTCCACTTT.

The chain combines TRBV5-1 with TRBJ1-1; 7 positions agree with TRBD1. Germline CDR1 reads SGHRS; CDR2 reads YFSETQ. The CDR3 has 14 residues. Unmatched junction bases numbered 6, after V lost 2 bases and J lost 5 bases. In nucleotides, the CDR3 is TGCGCCAGCAGCTTCACAGGGGTGGATACTGAAGCTTTCTTT. Translation: CASSFTGVDTEAFF.

V and J are TRBV2 and TRBJ2-1; 13 bases agree with TRBD2. Per germline, CDR1 SNHLY and CDR2 FYNNEI. V lost 6 bases and J lost 4; bases outside the gene matches: 0. There are 14 residues in the CDR3. The CDR3 region has the DNA TGTGCCAGCAGGGGACTAGCGGGGTACAATGAGCAGTTCTTC. Translating it yields CASRGLAGYNEQFF.

This chain uses TRBV30 with TRBJ1-2, with 11 bases matching TRBD1. Trimming removed 3 bases from V and 3 bases from J; junction bases left unmatched: 0. CDR1 and CDR2 from the germline V gene are GTSNPN and SVGIG (reference sequence). The CDR3 is 13 amino acids. The CDR3 DNA reads TGTGCCTGGAGGGGACAGGGGGACTATGGCTACACCTTC. Its protein is CAWRGQGDYGYTF.

The chain recombines TRBV9 with TRBJ2-2; D is undetermined. CDR1 and CDR2 from the germline V gene are SGDLS and YYNGEE. The CDR3 contains 14 residues. V gave up 0 bases and J gave up 4 bases, with 7 bases separating them. The DNA for the CDR3 is TGTGCCAGCAGCGTAGGTGAGCCCACCGGGGAGCTGTTTTTT. Translating it yields CASSVGEPTGELFF.

This clone was recorded a few times. J is TRBJ1-3 and V is TRBV5-4; 7 nucleotides agree with TRBD1. CDR1 SGHNT and CDR2 YYREEE come from the germline V gene (reference sequence). CDR3 length equals 16 residues. V gave up 1 base and J gave up 2 bases; unmatched junction bases: 6. DNA for the CDR3: TGTGCCAGCAGCTTGTACGGCGACAGGGCTGGAAACACCATATATTTT. Translation gives CASSLYGDRAGNTIYF. Full variable domain (remainder filled in from reference TRBV5-4 and TRBJ1-3): ETGVTQSPTHLIKTRGQQVTLRCSSQSGHNTVSWYQQALGQGPQFIFQYYREEENGRGNFPPRFSGLQFPNYSSELNVNALELDDSALYLCASSLYGDRAGNTIYFGEGSWLTVV.

This clone was detected once. The V and J genes are TRBV30 and TRBJ1-1; D remains unclear. CDR3 size: 12 residues. The germline V gene has CDR1 GTSNPN and CDR2 SVGIG (reference sequence). Trimming took 4 bases from V and 11 from J, leaving 17 bases between them. The CDR3 DNA follows: TGTGCCTGGAAACCTGACCCGAAGGAGGCTTTCTTT. Its translation: CAWKPDPKEAFF.

The chain employs TRBV5-1 and TRBJ2-5; 8 bases are shared with TRBD1. The CDR3 extends over 15 amino acids. The germline V gene has CDR1 SGHRS and CDR2 YFSETQ. The V gene end was trimmed by 4 bases and the J gene end by 2 bases; junction bases not matched to a gene: 7. In nucleotides, the CDR3 is TGCGCCAGCAGCACTACCGGGACAGGTCAAGAGACCCAGTACTTC. This gives the protein CASSTTGTGQETQYF.

V is TRBV12-5 and J is TRBJ1-1; 8 nucleotides line up with TRBD1. Germline lookup yields CDR1 LGHNT and CDR2 FRNRAP. After removal of 6 bases from V and 5 bases from J, the junction contained 8 bases not matched to a gene. This CDR3 spans 14 amino acids. The CDR3 reads CASGRNTGGTEAFF. CDR3 in DNA: TGTGCTAGTGGCAGAAATACAGGGGGAACTGAAGCTTTCTTT.

The genes are TRBV28 and TRBJ1-1; tentative D call: TRBD1 (6 bases). V was cut by 2 bases and J by 0 bases, with 13 bases left in between. Germline values: CDR1 MDHEN, CDR2 SYDVKM. There are 16 residues in the CDR3. CDR3 nucleotides: TGTGCCAGCAGTTTAATCAGAAAGGGGGTGAACACTGAAGCTTTCTTT. Its translation is CASSLIRKGVNTEAFF.

The genes are TRBV6-4 and TRBJ1-1; 7 positions match TRBD1. This CDR3 comprises 14 residues. Trimming at V came to 6 bases and at J to 1 base, leaving 5 bases not matched to a gene. CDR1 is MRHNA, CDR2 SNTAGT, per germline. CDR3 DNA sequence: TGTGCCAGCAGGGCACAGGGGTGGAACACTGAAGCTTTCTTT. Its translation: CASRAQGWNTEAFF.

V gene TRBV4-2 combines with J gene TRBJ2-1, with 10 bases fitting TRBD2. Trimming removed 3 bases from V and 8 bases from J; junction bases left unmatched: 10. The CDR3 extends over 16 amino acids. Germline values: CDR1 LGHNA, CDR2 YNFKEQ. CDR3 residues: CASSQERGGRSDEQFF. DNA for the CDR3: TGTGCCAGCAGCCAGGAGCGGGGGGGCCGCTCGGATGAGCAGTTCTTC.

The chain uses TRBV7-8 and TRBJ1-5, with TRBD1 matching 7 bases. Germline CDR1 reads SGHVS; CDR2 reads FQNEAQ. This CDR3 is 15 amino acids long. The J segment lost 5 bases and the V segment lost 5 bases, leaving 9 bases of the junction unmatched. DNA of the CDR3: TGTGCCAGCAGCACGTCGACAGGGTGGGATCAGCCCCAGCATTTT. Translation: CASSTSTGWDQPQHF.

This rearrangement joins TRBV29-1 to TRBJ2-3; D possibly corresponds to TRBD1 (6 bases). Trimming cost V 0 bases and J 2 bases, with 12 bases left between them. Germline lookup yields CDR1 SQVTM and CDR2 ANQGSEA. The CDR3 length is 15 residues. CDR3 region: CSVEETGQLTDTQYF. The CDR3, as DNA: TGCAGCGTTGAAGAAACAGGACAGCTCACAGATACGCAGTATTTT.

In this sample, this clone turned up once. The gene calls are TRBV19 and TRBJ1-5; 7 bases fit TRBD1. The germline CDR1 and CDR2 sequences are LNHDA and SQIVND (reference sequence). The CDR3 is made up of 15 amino acids. The J segment lost 3 bases and the V segment lost 7 bases, leaving 9 bases of the junction unmatched. CDR3 nucleotide sequence: TGTGCCAGTACCCTCACAGGGGCCCTCAATCAGCCCCAGCATTTT. Its translation: CASTLTGALNQPQHF.

V is TRBV11-2 and J is TRBJ2-6, with unresolved D. In germline, CDR1 is SGHAT, CDR2 FQNNGV. Trimming took off 5 bases at V and 0 bases at J, with 8 bases between the two ends. The CDR3 runs to 15 residues. CDR3 loop: CASSPRSSGANVLTF. The CDR3 DNA is TGTGCCAGCAGCCCCAGAAGCTCTGGGGCCAACGTCCTGACTTTC. The full variable domain, completed using reference TRBV11-2 and TRBJ2-6, is EAGVAQSPRYKIIEKRQSVAFWCNPISGHATLYWYQQILGQGPKLLIQFQNNGVVDDSQLPKDRFSAERLKGVDSTLKIQPAKLEDSAVYLCASSPRSSGANVLTFGAGSRLTVL.

This sequence joins TRBV19 and TRBJ2-1; 7 nucleotides agree with TRBD2. Germline values: CDR1 LNHDA, CDR2 SQIVND (reference sequence). Trimming took 7 bases from V and 4 from J; bases not matched to a gene: 4. This CDR3 is built from 13 residues. The CDR3 region is CASKFGGYNEQFF. The DNA for the CDR3 is TGTGCCAGTAAATTCGGGGGGTACAATGAGCAGTTCTTC.

The chain is built from TRBV5-4 and TRBJ2-2, with 7 bases matching TRBD1. Trimming at V came to 4 bases and at J to 0 bases, leaving 6 bases not matched to a gene. In germline, CDR1 is SGHNT, CDR2 YYREEE (reference sequence). The CDR3 sequence is 16 residues long. The CDR3 is CASSPNRGANTGELFF. CDR3 nucleotide sequence: TGTGCCAGCAGCCCCAACAGGGGCGCGAACACCGGGGAGCTGTTTTTT.

The chain employs TRBV4-1 and TRBJ1-4, with 8 bases matching TRBD1. V dropped 4 bases and J dropped 2; count of bases not matched to a gene: 6. The CDR3 is made up of 16 amino acids. The germline V gene encodes CDR1 MGHRA and CDR2 YSYEKL. CDR3 sequence (DNA): TGCGCCAGCAGCCCAACAGGGGGGAGGACTAATGAAAAACTGTTTTTT. Protein: CASSPTGGRTNEKLFF.

This chain links TRBV19 with TRBJ1-4; no definite D call. The CDR3 covers 14 residues. V lost 4 bases, J lost 2 bases, and 8 bases lay in between. Germline V gene data show CDR1 as LNHDA and CDR2 as SQIVND (reference sequence). The CDR3 spells CASSRASTNEKLFF. Here the CDR3 DNA reads TGTGCCAGTAGTAGAGCATCGACTAATGAAAAACTGTTTTTT.

J is TRBJ2-2 and V is TRBV4-3; 9 bases match TRBD1. J gave up 4 bases and V 4 bases, and 16 bases lay outside the gene matches. From germline, CDR1 is LGHNA and CDR2 YSLEER. This CDR3 region has 19 residues. Here the CDR3 reads CASSRQPQGQGLPTGELFF. In nucleotides, the CDR3 is TGCGCCAGCAGCCGGCAACCTCAGGGACAGGGACTTCCCACCGGGGAGCTGTTTTTT.

The chain employs TRBV15 and TRBJ2-7; 8 nucleotides agree with TRBD2. The germline V gene encodes CDR1 LNHNV and CDR2 YYDKDF (reference sequence). After removal of 3 bases from V and 1 base from J, the junction contained 5 bases not matched to a gene. The CDR3 has 15 amino acids. In DNA form, the CDR3 reads TGTGCCACCAGCAGCCAGCGGGGGACGTCCTACGAGCAGTACTTC. It is translated as CATSSQRGTSYEQYF.

The count of this clone is one. This chain connects TRBV7-8 to TRBJ1-4; TRBD1 might be the D (6 bases). Trimming cost V 2 bases and J 5 bases, with 15 bases left between them. The CDR3 is 16 residues long. Germline CDR1 SGHVS, CDR2 FQNEAQ. The CDR3 DNA reads as TGTGCCAGCAGCTTACTCGGGTACAGGGAGAATGAAAAACTGTTTTTT. Encoded protein: CASSLLGYRENEKLFF.

This clone was seen a single time. The CDR3 loop is CASSLYRSSYNEQFF. The DNA for the CDR3 is TGTGCCAGCAGCTTATACAGGAGCTCCTACAATGAGCAGTTCTTC. The chain uses TRBV11-3 and TRBJ2-1, with D perhaps matching TRBD1 (5 bases). V gave up 2 bases and J gave up 0 bases, with 8 bases separating them. This CDR3 region has 15 residues. The germline V gene has CDR1 SGHNT and CDR2 YENEEA.

V is TRBV4-2 and J is TRBJ2-1, with D tentatively TRBD2 (6 bases). V was cut by 1 base and J by 5 bases, with 18 bases left in between. In germline, CDR1 is LGHNA, CDR2 YNFKEQ. This CDR3 is built from 17 residues. CDR3 protein: CASSQGRGYTPDNEQFF. CDR3 DNA sequence: TGTGCCAGCAGCCAAGGGCGGGGATACACACCGGACAATGAGCAGTTCTTC.